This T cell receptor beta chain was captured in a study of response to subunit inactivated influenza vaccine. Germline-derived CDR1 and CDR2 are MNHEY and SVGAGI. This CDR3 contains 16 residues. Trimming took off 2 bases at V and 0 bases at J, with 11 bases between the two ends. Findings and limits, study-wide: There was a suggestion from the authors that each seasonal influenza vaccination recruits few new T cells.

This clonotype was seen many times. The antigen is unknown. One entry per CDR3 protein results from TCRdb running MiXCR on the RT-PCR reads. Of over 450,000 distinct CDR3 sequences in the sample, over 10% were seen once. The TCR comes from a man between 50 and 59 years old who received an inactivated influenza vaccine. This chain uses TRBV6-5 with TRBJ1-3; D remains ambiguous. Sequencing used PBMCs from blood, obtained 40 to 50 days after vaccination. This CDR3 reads CASSYTPLNSGNTIYF. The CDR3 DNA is TGTGCCAGCAGTTACACCCCTTTAAACTCTGGAAACACCATATATTTT.